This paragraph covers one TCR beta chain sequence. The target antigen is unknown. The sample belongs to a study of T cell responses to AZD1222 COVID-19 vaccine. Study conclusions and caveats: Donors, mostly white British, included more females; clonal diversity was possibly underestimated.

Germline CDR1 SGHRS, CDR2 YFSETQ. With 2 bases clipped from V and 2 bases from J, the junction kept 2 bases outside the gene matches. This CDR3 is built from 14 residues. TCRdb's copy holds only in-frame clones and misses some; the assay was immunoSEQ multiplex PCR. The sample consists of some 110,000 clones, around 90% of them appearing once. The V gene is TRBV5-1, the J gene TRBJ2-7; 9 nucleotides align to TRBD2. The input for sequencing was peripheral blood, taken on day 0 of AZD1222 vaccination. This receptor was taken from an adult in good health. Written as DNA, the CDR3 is TGCGCCAGCAGCTTAACTAGCGGGCCCTACGAGCAGTACTTC. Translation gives CASSLTSGPYEQYF.